This TCR beta chain was obtained from a study of T cell responses to AZD1222 COVID-19 vaccine. About the research overall: Second doses at about 4 or about 12 weeks were pooled.

This CDR3 is built from 16 residues. The V end lost 0 bases, the J end lost 6 bases, and 14 bases lay between the germline ends. CDR1 is LNHNV and CDR2 is YYDKDF in the germline V gene (reference sequence). Produced via immunoSEQ multiplex PCR; TCRdb's table is partial and in-frame only. The sample lists about 120,000 clones, approximately 90% seen once, with 2% to 3% in the top ten. Broader study findings: Among spike-specific TCRs, nearly half reportedly target unmutated variant regions. Increases in Spike-specific TCR breadth and depth were seen after two AZD1222 doses.

As for this clone: Antigen specificity is unknown.

The genes are TRBV15 and TRBJ2-2, with D perhaps being TRBD1 or TRBD2 (5 bases each). The sample was peripheral blood, taken on day 0 of AZD1222 vaccination. The sequence derives from an adult in good health. CDR3 sequence (DNA): TGTGCCACCAGCAGAGATAGAGGGGCCATATCCGGGGAGCTGTTTTTT. Translating it yields CATSRDRGAISGELFF.